The 7 T cell receptor beta chains listed next were all sequenced from one sample in a study of cytomegalovirus exposure and HLA in healthy donors. 60 Vbeta and 13 Jbeta primers were used in PCR. Sequencing was performed with immunoSEQ multiplex PCR; in TCRdb, only in-frame clones are kept and a portion is missing. The table lists tens of thousands of clones. Specimen: PBMCs. The receptors derive from a middle-aged woman in good health and CMV-seropositive.

This sequence joins TRBV6-5 and TRBJ1-1; D perhaps matches TRBD1 (5 bases). Germline V gene data show CDR1 as MNHEY and CDR2 as SVGAGI. Trimming left V 2 bases short and J 5 bases short, with 6 bases between. The CDR3 has 12 amino acids. CDR3 amino acids: CASSYGGTEAFF. The CDR3 nucleotides are TGTGCCAGCAGTTACGGGGGGACTGAAGCTTTCTTT.

The V call is TRBV19, the J call TRBJ1-6; no clear D. V lost 5 bases and J lost 13, with 27 bases in between. Germline V gene sequence: CDR1 LNHDA, CDR2 SQIVND (reference sequence). This CDR3 contains 17 residues. Here the CDR3 reads CASSPRGSSGPVDPLHF. CDR3 bases: TGTGCCAGTAGTCCACGAGGGAGTTCCGGCCCTGTGGACCCCCTCCACTTT.

The gene calls are TRBV4-3 and TRBJ2-4; D uncertain. Germline CDR1 LGHNA, CDR2 YSLEER. The ends were cut back, 1 base at V and 8 bases at J, with 9 bases in the middle. The CDR3 loop spans 13 amino acids. The DNA of the CDR3 is TGCGCCAGCAGCCAAGGCAGGCGCGACATTCAGTACTTC. It translates to CASSQGRRDIQYF.

The chain couples TRBV6-6 to TRBJ1-6; a possible D gene is TRBD1 (6 bases). This CDR3 comprises 15 residues. V was shortened by 2 bases and J by 14 bases, with 19 bases between the two germline ends. CDR1 and CDR2 (germline): MNHNY, SVGAGI (reference sequence). The CDR3 sequence is CASSYRGGIDWALHF. CDR3 in DNA: TGTGCCAGCAGTTACAGGGGGGGTATAGATTGGGCCCTCCACTTT.

The V and J genes are TRBV6-1 and TRBJ1-5; 7 bases are shared with TRBD1. V dropped 6 bases and J dropped 0; count of bases not matched to a gene: 5. The CDR3 has 15 amino acids. Germline V gives CDR1 MNHNS, CDR2 SASEGT. The CDR3 spells CASRAGGYSNQPQHF. DNA for the CDR3: TGTGCCAGCAGGGCAGGGGGTTATAGCAATCAGCCCCAGCATTTT.

This chain joins TRBV19 and TRBJ2-1; 10 bases map to TRBD1. Trimming at V came to 4 bases and at J to 7 bases, leaving 7 bases not matched to a gene. CDR3 length: 15 residues. Germline V gene lookup returns CDR1 LNHDA and CDR2 SQIVND (reference sequence). CDR3: CASSRNRDRGNEQFF. CDR3 coding DNA: TGTGCCAGTAGTAGAAACCGGGACAGGGGAAATGAGCAGTTCTTC.

This chain connects TRBV10-3 to TRBJ1-1; 7 nucleotides agree with TRBD1. Germline values: CDR1 ENHRY, CDR2 SYGVKD. V dropped 7 bases and J dropped 0; count of bases not matched to a gene: 5. This CDR3 has 14 amino acids. DNA of the CDR3: TGTGCCATCACTGATGACAGGGTGAACACTGAAGCTTTCTTT. Translating it yields CAITDDRVNTEAFF.